This TCR beta chain was documented in a study of read filtering for tumor transcriptome and immune sequencing. Overall study: The cohort had around 18 men and approximately 13 women aged roughly 47 to 90, mean roughly 71 years. Study-level findings and limits: Approximately 80% of IR-seq clonotypes had one read, totaling around 3.3% of reads; RNA-seq: approximately 73% and 42%. Correlation between methods rose after single-read clonotypes were removed.

The germline V gene encodes CDR1 SGHRS and CDR2 YFSETQ. V was shortened by 1 base and J by 8 bases, with 13 bases between the two germline ends. The CDR3 runs to 13 residues. Molecular barcoded adaptors covering alpha/delta and beta/gamma chains were used on 400 to 450 ng RNA. MiXCR, applied by TCRdb to the reads, yields one record per CDR3 protein. Of some 130,000 distinct CDR3 sequences listed, approximately 13% are singletons. This clonotype has at least ten counts. Its target is unknown. The origin of this receptor is a donor at least 40 years old with multiple myeloma. The specimen was a population of CD138-negative cells sorted from bone marrow. The chain couples TRBV5-1 to TRBJ2-7; tentatively, D is TRBD2 (5 bases). DNA of the CDR3: TGCGCCAGCAGCTTGTCGGGGAAGGAGAAGCAGTACTTC. This sequence encodes CASSLSGKEKQYF.